The T cell receptor (beta chain) described here comes from a study of T cell repertoires in cytomegalovirus infection. This clonotype was seen only a few times. The antigen is not known. Study-level results: Carriage of CMV together with the relevant HLA was identifiable through cumulative public TCR beta family frequency.

TCRdb independently ran MiXCR on the reads; one entry per CDR3 protein. The table has about 570,000 distinct CDR3 sequences, almost 40% seen once; the top ten hold 48%. The CDR3 totals 14 residues. V shed 4 bases, J shed 7 bases, and the junction held 5 bases outside the gene matches. The germline V gene encodes CDR1 SGHTA and CDR2 FQGNSA. The V and J genes are TRBV7-2 and TRBJ2-1, with 9 nucleotides matching TRBD1. Sequencing was performed on cultured PBMCs, taken from culture after CMV antigen stimulation. This TCR was sampled from a human donor in good health (CMV status not recorded). Some clones in this sample may be carry-over from other donors' samples. CDR3 protein: CASSSWTGVNEQFF. CDR3 nucleotide sequence: TGTGCCAGCAGCTCCTGGACAGGGGTGAATGAGCAGTTCTTC.